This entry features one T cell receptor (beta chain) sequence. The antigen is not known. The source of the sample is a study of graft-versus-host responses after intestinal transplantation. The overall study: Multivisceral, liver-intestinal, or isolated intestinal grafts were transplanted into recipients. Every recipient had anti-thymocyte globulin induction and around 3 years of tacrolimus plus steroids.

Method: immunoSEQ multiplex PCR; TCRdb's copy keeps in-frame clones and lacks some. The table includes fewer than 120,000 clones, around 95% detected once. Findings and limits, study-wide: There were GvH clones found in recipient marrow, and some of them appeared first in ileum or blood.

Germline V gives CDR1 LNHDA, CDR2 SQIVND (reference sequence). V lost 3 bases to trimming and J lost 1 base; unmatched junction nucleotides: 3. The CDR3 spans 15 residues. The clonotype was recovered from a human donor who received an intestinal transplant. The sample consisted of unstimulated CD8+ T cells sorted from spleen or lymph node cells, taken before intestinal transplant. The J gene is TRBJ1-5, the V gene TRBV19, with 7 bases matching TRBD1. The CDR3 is CASSIGGQSNQPQHF. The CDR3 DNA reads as TGTGCCAGTAGTATTGGGGGACAGAGCAATCAGCCCCAGCATTTT.